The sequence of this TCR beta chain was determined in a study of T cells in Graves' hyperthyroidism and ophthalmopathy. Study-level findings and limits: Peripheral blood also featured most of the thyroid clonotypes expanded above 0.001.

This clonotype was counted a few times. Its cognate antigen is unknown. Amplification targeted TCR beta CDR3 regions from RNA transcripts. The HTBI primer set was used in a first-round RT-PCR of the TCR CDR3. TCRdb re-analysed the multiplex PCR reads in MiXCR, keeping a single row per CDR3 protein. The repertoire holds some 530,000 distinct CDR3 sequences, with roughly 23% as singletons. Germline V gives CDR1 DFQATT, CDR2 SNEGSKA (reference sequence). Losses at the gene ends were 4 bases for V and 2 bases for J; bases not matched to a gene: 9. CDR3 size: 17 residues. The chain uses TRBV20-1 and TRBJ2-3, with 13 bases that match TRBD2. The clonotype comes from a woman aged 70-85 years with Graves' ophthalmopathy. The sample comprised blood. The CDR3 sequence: CSATSSGLAGFTDTQYF. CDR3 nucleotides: TGCAGTGCTACGAGCTCGGGACTAGCGGGGTTCACAGATACGCAGTATTTT.